This TCR beta chain was identified during a study of blood T cell repertoires in COVID-19. Study as a whole: COVID-19 samples, acute and convalescent, were from the United States, Italy and Spain. T cells, B-cell-depleted T cells, or PBMCs provided the cDNA or gDNA that served as material.

The length of the CDR3 is 13 residues. Germline V gene data show CDR1 as GTSNPN and CDR2 as SVGIG (reference sequence). Between the trimmed V and J ends, which lost 7 bases and 1 base, there was a span of 11 bases. The method was immunoSEQ multiplex PCR; TCRdb's version includes in-frame clones alone and lacks a portion of them. The sample has around 340,000 clones; approximately 86% are singletons. This TCR was sampled from a woman aged 55-69 years with COVID-19, enrolled during active disease. Sequencing input: peripheral blood. This chain links TRBV30 with TRBJ1-3, with D perhaps matching TRBD1 (6 bases). This CDR3 reads CASQGKSGNTIYF. The CDR3 DNA reads as TGTGCCTCTCAGGGGAAGTCTGGAAACACCATATATTTT.